The 17 T cell receptor beta chains in this list originate from one sample, sequenced in a study of cytomegalovirus exposure and HLA in healthy donors (dated by TCRdb to 2016 to 2017). Library preparation used the immunoSEQ multiplex PCR assay. TCRdb's version of the immuneACCESS table is confined to in-frame rearrangements and falls short of the full clone set. An unresolved V gene accounts for under half of the shortfall where checked; the remainder is of unknown origin. The sample table shows 90,000 to 150,000 clones, and approximately 91% are seen once. 4% to 5.5% of the sample goes to the ten largest clones. The sequenced sample consisted of PBMCs. Source of these receptors: a man in his late teens or twenties in good health and CMV-seropositive.

CDR3 sequence (DNA): TGTGCCAGCAGCTTATCCGGGACTCAAGCCTACGAGCAGTACTTC. Translated: CASSLSGTQAYEQYF. The V and J genes are TRBV5-6 and TRBJ2-7; D is possibly TRBD2 (6 bases). Germline-derived CDR1 and CDR2 are SGHDT and YYEEEE. Trimming shortened V by 2 bases and J by 2 bases, and 14 bases separated the two germline ends. The CDR3 sequence is 15 residues long.

The gene calls are TRBV27 and TRBJ2-1; 9 bases agree with TRBD1. From germline, CDR1 is MNHEY and CDR2 SMNVEV (reference sequence). V shed 6 bases, J shed 6 bases, and the junction held 9 bases outside the gene matches. This CDR3 is built from 15 residues. The CDR3 sequence: CASSPLDRGGNEQFF. The CDR3 DNA reads TGTGCCAGCAGCCCGTTGGACAGGGGAGGCAATGAGCAGTTCTTC.

This rearrangement joins TRBV19 to TRBJ2-6; 7 bases are a match to TRBD2. Germline V gene lookup returns CDR1 LNHDA and CDR2 SQIVND (reference sequence). V lost 6 bases, J lost 8 bases, and 4 bases stayed unmatched. This CDR3 is 13 amino acids long. CDR3 amino acids: CASSLGGSNVLTF. The DNA of the CDR3 is TGTGCCAGTAGCCTGGGGGGGTCCAACGTCCTGACTTTC.

The V and J genes are TRBV19 and TRBJ1-3; TRBD1 agrees at 8 bases. J was trimmed by 8 bases and V by 5 bases; bases with no gene match: 8. This CDR3 comprises 14 residues. Germline V gene lookup returns CDR1 LNHDA and CDR2 SQIVND (reference sequence). The CDR3 sequence: CASSRWDRSDTIYF. For the CDR3, the DNA is TGTGCCAGTAGTCGCTGGGACAGGTCTGACACCATATATTTT.

The chain uses TRBV7-6 and TRBJ2-5; 12 bases fit TRBD2. CDR1 is SGHVS, CDR2 FNYEAQ, per germline. After removal of 7 bases from V and 5 bases from J, the junction contained 11 bases not matched to a gene. This CDR3 has 16 amino acids. The CDR3, as DNA: TGTGCCAGCAACCCTTACCTAGCGGGGGGGGCTGAGACCCAGTACTTC. Its protein is CASNPYLAGGAETQYF.

The chain has TRBV23-1 and TRBJ1-4; D remains ambiguous. Being an ORF, TRBV23-1 has a function that is uncertain. V was pared by 4 bases and J by 10 bases, with 22 bases between. The CDR3 runs to 16 residues. The CDR3 bases are TGCGCCAGCAGTCTTTCCCCCGGACTTATCTGGGGAAAACTGTTTTTT. Its translation is CASSLSPGLIWGKLFF.

V is TRBV27 and J is TRBJ2-3, with D tentatively TRBD1 (6 bases). The V and J ends lost 5 bases and 4 bases respectively, with 19 bases between them. CDR1 and CDR2 (germline): MNHEY, SMNVEV (reference sequence). CDR3 size: 16 residues. CDR3 sequence reads: CASSPRTFRGPDTQYF. The CDR3 DNA is TGTGCCAGCAGTCCCCGGACTTTCAGGGGTCCAGATACGCAGTATTTT.

The chain links TRBV7-6 to TRBJ2-1, with 8 bases aligning to TRBD1. J was trimmed by 2 bases and V by 3 bases; bases with no gene match: 3. Germline CDR1 SGHVS, CDR2 FNYEAQ. CDR3 length equals 15 residues. The CDR3 DNA is TGTGCCAGCAGCTTGGGACAGGTTCCCTACAATGAGCAGTTCTTC. Its translation: CASSLGQVPYNEQFF.

The chain carries TRBV6-5 and TRBJ1-2; TRBD1 matches at 8 bases. The CDR3 is 13 amino acids. CDR1 is MNHEY, CDR2 SVGAGI, per germline. V lost 7 bases to trimming and J lost 1 base; unmatched junction nucleotides: 2. CDR3 residues: CASTDRVNYGYTF. The CDR3 DNA reads TGTGCCAGCACGGACAGGGTTAACTATGGCTACACCTTC.

The chain combines TRBV6-4 with TRBJ2-1, with 9 positions matching TRBD2. Germline CDR1 reads MRHNA; CDR2 reads SNTAGT. The V segment lost 8 bases and the J segment 3 bases; nucleotides outside the gene matches: 5. The CDR3 is 14 residues long. CDR3 sequence reads: CASGGGGDYNEQFF. The CDR3 DNA is TGTGCCAGCGGAGGCGGGGGGGACTACAATGAGCAGTTCTTC.

The chain combines TRBV6-5 with TRBJ1-1; D not certain. The CDR3 contains 13 residues. Germline V CDR1 and CDR2: MNHEY, SVGAGI. V lost 1 base and J lost 6, with 9 bases in between. CDR3 sequence: CASSYYKQSEAFF. DNA for the CDR3: TGTGCCAGCAGTTACTATAAACAGTCTGAAGCTTTCTTT.

This clone was counted a single time. The chain joins TRBV29-1 to TRBJ2-6; 7 bases map to TRBD1. Trimming removed 1 base from V and 0 bases from J; junction bases left unmatched: 3. Germline assignment: CDR1 SQVTM and CDR2 ANQGSEA. CDR3 size: 16 residues. The CDR3 nucleotides read TGCAGCGTTGAAGGGACAGGCCCCTCTGGGGCCAACGTCCTGACTTTC. Translation: CSVEGTGPSGANVLTF.

The chain uses TRBV5-4 and TRBJ2-7; maybe TRBD2 (5 bases). V lost 0 bases, J lost 5 bases, and 15 bases lay in between. Germline V gene data show CDR1 as SGHNT and CDR2 as YYREEE (reference sequence). The CDR3 has 15 amino acids. CDR3 sequence: CASSLERIGIDEQYF. In DNA form, the CDR3 reads TGTGCCAGCAGCTTGGAGCGGATCGGGATAGACGAGCAGTACTTC.

This clone was observed a single time. The chain links TRBV7-2 to TRBJ2-2; D is unresolved. The V gene's germline CDR1 is SGHTA and CDR2 FQGNSA. This CDR3 has 12 residues. The V gene lost 3 bases and the J gene lost 6 bases, with 5 bases spanning the gap. CDR3 amino acids: CASSFYAGELFF. The CDR3 DNA follows: TGTGCCAGCAGCTTCTACGCCGGGGAGCTGTTTTTT.

The rearrangement uses TRBV6-4 and TRBJ2-1; 7 nucleotides align to TRBD2. Trimming took 3 bases from V and 5 from J; bases not matched to a gene: 7. The CDR3 is 15 residues long. Germline V lookup: CDR1 MRHNA, CDR2 SNTAGT. The CDR3 nucleotides are TGTGCCAGCAGTGAATGGGCGGGAGTTCACAATGAGCAGTTCTTC. Protein sequence: CASSEWAGVHNEQFF.

This sequence joins TRBV23-1 and TRBJ1-2, with D possibly matching TRBD1 (6 bases). TRBV23-1 is designated an ORF whose function remains uncertain. This CDR3 is 18 amino acids long. V was cut by 0 bases and J by 1 base, with 18 bases left in between. The CDR3 sequence is CASSQSQWDILYNYGYTF. DNA for the CDR3: TGCGCCAGCAGTCAATCACAGTGGGACATCCTTTATAACTATGGCTACACCTTC.

The chain is built from TRBV7-9 and TRBJ2-1; the match to TRBD2 covers 11 bases. The CDR3 covers 15 residues. Trimming cost V 6 bases and J 4 bases; bases outside gene matches: 5. Germline CDR1 and CDR2: SEHNR and FQNEAQ (reference sequence). CDR3 DNA sequence: TGTGCCAGCAGGGCTAGCGGGGGGACGTACAATGAGCAGTTCTTC. This encodes CASRASGGTYNEQFF.